The rows below give T cell receptor beta chains drawn from one sample of a study of control samples from healthy donors and cancer patients. The assay was immunoSEQ multiplex PCR, and TCRdb's table has in-frame clones only and misses some. Counted here are 140,000 or so clones, 75% to 95% occurring once; the ten biggest clones make up roughly 3.2%. The sequenced sample was blood. These receptors all come from a man aged 25 to 40 in good health. Both conserved end residues are part of each CDR3. A D gene is named only where the DNA matches it firmly. Clone size is given for some rows only: seen once, a few or many times, or a class if the clone is expanded.

D	J	size	V	DNA	CDR3
NA	TRBJ2-1	NA	TRBV19	TGTGCCAGTAGCCCCAAATCGGACAATGAGCAGTTCTTC	CASSPKSDNEQFF
NA	TRBJ2-3	NA	TRBV6-4	TGTGCCAGCAGTGACTCAACAGATACGCAGTATTTT	CASSDSTDTQYF
TRBD2	TRBJ2-1	NA	TRBV19	TGTGCCTCCGGGACTAGCGGGGGGGCACAGGAGCAGTTCTTC	CASGTSGGAQEQFF
NA	TRBJ2-7	NA	TRBV5-4	TGTGCCAGCAGCTTGGACAGCGCCTACGAGCAGTACTTC	CASSLDSAYEQYF
NA	TRBJ2-3	NA	TRBV14	TGTGCCAGCAGCCAAGCCAGGGTTCCAGATACGCAGTATTTT	CASSQARVPDTQYF
NA	TRBJ1-3	NA	TRBV20-1	TGCAGTGCTAGTCCCCAACCCGGGCAGACCTCTGGAAACACCATATATTTT	CSASPQPGQTSGNTIYF
NA	TRBJ1-2	NA	TRBV7-9	TGTGCCAGCAGCTTAGGAGGATCGGGGGCGAGGTATGGCTACACCTTC	CASSLGGSGARYGYTF
NA	TRBJ2-7	NA	TRBV25-1	TGTGCCAGCAGTGGACGGATCGACGGCTACGAGCAGTACTTC	CASSGRIDGYEQYF
TRBD1	TRBJ1-1	NA	TRBV7-9	TGTGCCAGCAGCCCCATATCGCAGGTGGACAGGGCGAACACTGAAGCTTTCTTT	CASSPISQVDRANTEAFF
NA	TRBJ2-6	NA	TRBV7-6	TGTGCCAGCAGCTGGGGGGCCCCTGGGGCCAACGTCCTGACTTTC	CASSWGAPGANVLTF
TRBD2	TRBJ2-1	NA	TRBV18	TGTGCCAGCACGAGCGGGGGGAATTACAATGAGCAGTTCTTC	CASTSGGNYNEQFF
TRBD1	TRBJ1-1	NA	TRBV11-2	TGTGCCAGCAACCTTAGGACAGGGTCTGAAGCTTTCTTT	CASNLRTGSEAFF
TRBD2	TRBJ2-1	NA	TRBV6-5	TGTGCCAGCAATAAGCGGGGCTACAATGAGCAGTTCTTC	CASNKRGYNEQFF
NA	TRBJ2-4	once	TRBV28	TGTGCCAGCAGTTTTCCCGGGGCGGGCAGTGGGGCCCGAAGTCTACTAGCCAAAAACATTCAGTACTTC	CASSFPGAGSGARSLLAKNIQYF
NA	TRBJ1-1	NA	TRBV27	TGTGCCAGCAAAGGGGGTGGTGCTGAAGCTTTCTTT	CASKGGGAEAFF
NA	TRBJ1-5	NA	TRBV21-1	TGTGCCAGCAGCATGCGACAGCATAGCAATCAGCCCCAGCATTTT	CASSMRQHSNQPQHF
NA	TRBJ2-2	NA	TRBV5-4	TGTGCCAGCAGCTTGACACAGGGTCCGACCGGGGAGCTGTTTTTT	CASSLTQGPTGELFF
NA	TRBJ1-3	NA	TRBV6-5	TGTGCCAGCAGTTACTCTGGCGGGGTCTCTGGAAACACCATATATTTT	CASSYSGGVSGNTIYF
TRBD1	TRBJ1-2	NA	TRBV12-5	TGTGCTAGTGGGCAACCGGGACAGTTTTCCTATGGCTACACCTTC	CASGQPGQFSYGYTF
TRBD1	TRBJ1-2	NA	TRBV27	TGTGCCAGCAGTTTATCAGCCCCAACAGGGGTCGAGGACTATGGCTACACCTTC	CASSLSAPTGVEDYGYTF
TRBD1	TRBJ2-3	NA	TRBV2	TGTGCCAGCAGTGATGGACAGGGGGCCGTTGACACAGATACGCAGTATTTT	CASSDGQGAVDTDTQYF
NA	TRBJ2-7	NA	TRBV5-1	TGCGCCAGCAGCTTGGCCGCCGGTTACGAGCAGTACTTC	CASSLAAGYEQYF
NA	TRBJ2-2	NA	TRBV12-3/TRBV12-4	TGTGCCATTGGGGAGGGGGCGACCGGGGAGCTGTTTTTT	CAIGEGATGELFF
NA	TRBJ1-6	NA	TRBV19	TGTGCCAGTAGTACACTGAACCGGAATTCACCCCTCCACTTT	CASSTLNRNSPLHF
NA	TRBJ1-1	few	TRBV7-8	TGTGCCAGCAGCCTACGGACAGAGAACACTGAAGCTTTCTTT	CASSLRTENTEAFF
NA	TRBJ1-6	NA	TRBV21-1	TGTGCCAGCAACCGGTGGGACAGGGTCTATCTCTATAATTCACCCCTCCACTTT	CASNRWDRVYLYNSPLHF
TRBD1	TRBJ1-1	NA	TRBV5-1	TGCGCCAGCAGGGGACAGGGGATGAACACTGAAGCTTTCTTT	CASRGQGMNTEAFF
TRBD1	TRBJ2-5	NA	TRBV11-2	TGTGCCAGCAGCCTGACAGGGAAAGCGGAGACCCAGTACTTC	CASSLTGKAETQYF
NA	TRBJ1-4	NA	TRBV5-4	TGTGCCAGCAGCTTGGGGGGCACAGGCCTTAATGAAAAACTGTTTTTT	CASSLGGTGLNEKLFF
TRBD1	TRBJ2-4	NA	TRBV27	TGTGCCAGCAGGCGACAGGGGGGAGCCAAAAACATTCAGTACTTC	CASRRQGGAKNIQYF
TRBD2	TRBJ2-1	NA	TRBV7-3	TGTGCCAGCAGCTTACTAGCGGGGTCCTACAATGAGCAGTTCTTC	CASSLLAGSYNEQFF
TRBD1	TRBJ1-6	NA	TRBV7-3	TGTGCCAGCAGCTTAAATTGGAGGACAGGGATAAGCTCCTATAATTCACCCCTCCACTTT	CASSLNWRTGISSYNSPLHF
NA	TRBJ1-2	NA	TRBV19	TGTGCCAGTAGTCCTCAGACTGCCTTGGGGGGCTACACCTTC	CASSPQTALGGYTF
NA	TRBJ2-2	NA	TRBV12-3/TRBV12-4	TGTGCCAGCAGTAACAGGGCCACCGGGGAGCTGTTTTTT	CASSNRATGELFF
NA	TRBJ2-7	NA	TRBV5-1	TGCGCCAGCAGCTTGGGAGGGACGGACTACGAGCAGTACTTC	CASSLGGTDYEQYF
NA	TRBJ2-2	few	TRBV9	TGTGCCAGCAGCCTCAGGGGTTCGAACACCGGGGAGCTGTTTTTT	CASSLRGSNTGELFF
NA	TRBJ2-2	NA	TRBV19	TGTGCCAGTAGTATAGTGGGGGGGCCATTAACCGGGGAGCTGTTTTTT	CASSIVGGPLTGELFF
NA	TRBJ1-1	NA	TRBV11-2	TGTGCCAGCAGACTGACAGCTATGAACACTGAAGCTTTCTTT	CASRLTAMNTEAFF
NA	TRBJ2-1	NA	TRBV9	TGTGCCAGCAGCACCCGACAGGATTCCTACAATGAGCAGTTCTTC	CASSTRQDSYNEQFF
TRBD1	TRBJ1-2	NA	TRBV5-4	TGTGCCAGCAGCTTGGCCTTTGGGACAGGGAAGAGAGAGCGTGGCTACACCTTC	CASSLAFGTGKRERGYTF
NA	TRBJ1-1	NA	TRBV6-6	TGTGCCAGCAGCTCCGGGAACACTGAAGCTTTCTTT	CASSSGNTEAFF
TRBD1	TRBJ1-2	NA	TRBV29-1	TGCAGCGTTGCAGGGGGACTTAAACAGGGGAACTATGGCTACACCTTC	CSVAGGLKQGNYGYTF
TRBD1	TRBJ1-3	NA	TRBV6-5	TGTGCCAGCAGACAGGGGACGGCTGGAAACACCATATATTTT	CASRQGTAGNTIYF
NA	TRBJ2-7	NA	TRBV30	TGTGCCTGCGGTGGGTACGAGCAGTACTTC	CACGGYEQYF
TRBD1	TRBJ2-1	many	TRBV7-9	TGTGCCAGCAGCTCCCGGGACAGGGGGGGCCATGAGCAGTTCTTC	CASSSRDRGGHEQFF
NA	TRBJ2-1	NA	TRBV4-1	TGCGCCAGCAGCCAAGCCTTCGGGACGGGTTACAATGAGCAGTTCTTC	CASSQAFGTGYNEQFF
NA	TRBJ2-7	NA	TRBV11-2	TGTGCCAGCAGCTTAGGAGTCTACGAGCAGTACTTC	CASSLGVYEQYF
NA	TRBJ2-2	NA	TRBV19	TGTGCCAGTAGTATCCTACTCCTAGGGACCGGGGAGCTGTTTTTT	CASSILLLGTGELFF
TRBD1	TRBJ2-7	NA	TRBV2	TGTGCCAGCAGGGGACAGGGTGGAAGGGCCTACGAGCAGTACTTC	CASRGQGGRAYEQYF
NA	TRBJ1-1	NA	TRBV5-1	TGCGCCAGCAGCACAGACGGGATGAACACTGAAGCTTTCTTT	CASSTDGMNTEAFF